The clone carrying this T cell receptor (beta chain) was detected many times. Antigen specificity is unknown. This sample stems from a study of T cells after yellow fever vaccination. Study background: For low cell numbers, libraries were made with SMART-Seq v4 Ultra Low Input. Study-wide points: Compared with primary, the secondary response was weaker and peaked at day 5, not 15. Primary-vaccination clones mostly resurfaced post-booster (96% CD4, roughly 90% CD8).

Researchers made TCR cDNA using 5'RACE template switching, and this step added a universal primer site and UMIs. TCRdb processed the 5' RACE reads anew with MiXCR; each CDR3 protein has one entry. The sample has fewer than 150,000 distinct CDR3 sequences, less than 9.5% seen once; the top ten hold roughly 0.71%. The TCR comes from a man aged 25-40 years who received the YFV17D yellow fever vaccine. The sequences come from CD4+ T cells sorted from PBMCs, collected 5 days after the yellow fever booster vaccination.

The CDR3, as DNA: TGTGCCAGCAGTTTATCGCTAGCGGGCTACAATGAGCAGTTCTTC. It translates to CASSLSLAGYNEQFF. The chain is built from TRBV6-5 and TRBJ2-1; 8 bases agree with TRBD2. V lost 4 bases and J lost 3; bases outside the gene matches: 5. Germline V CDR1 and CDR2: MNHEY, SVGAGI. The CDR3 consists of 15 residues.